The clone carrying this TCR beta chain was observed a few times. These data come from a study of T-cell memory formation after mild COVID-19. Germline CDR1 is LGHNA and CDR2 is YSLEER. There are 15 residues in the CDR3. Trimming shortened V by 3 bases and J by 3 bases, and 11 bases separated the two germline ends. TCRdb fed the 5' RACE reads into MiXCR, producing one record per CDR3 protein. The table records hundreds of thousands of distinct CDR3 sequences, roughly 15% of them present only once. The chain employs TRBV4-3 and TRBJ2-2, with D possibly TRBD2 on 5 matching bases. This receptor was identified in a man aged 18 to 29 who had mild COVID-19 (a few samples of this study predate the infection). Cell type and time point are not known. The sequencing sample was made of PBMCs or a T cell subset sorted from them (not recorded which). The CDR3 here is CASSHRGGYTGELFF. CDR3 sequence (DNA): TGCGCCAGCAGCCATCGTGGAGGCTACACCGGGGAGCTGTTTTTT.